One sample yielded the 29 T cell receptor beta chains listed below, sequenced in a study of regulatory T cells in long-lasting Graves disease. Arm-PCR of CDR3 regions and iRepertoire HTBI primers were used to build TCR beta libraries. One entry per CDR3 protein results from TCRdb running MiXCR on the multiplex PCR reads. The sample contains some 200,000 distinct CDR3 sequences, approximately 19% of which appear only once. Time point of the sample: newly diagnosed GD, antithyroid drugs for less than 3 months. Construction of the TCR library relied on RNA isolated from PBMCs. The same sample was also used in a study of T cells in Graves' hyperthyroidism and ophthalmopathy.

The starting material was peripheral blood mononuclear cells (PBMCs), obtained at new diagnosis, from a patient treated with antithyroid drugs. The source of these receptors is a woman between 25 and 40 years old with Graves disease.

This clonotype was seen at least ten times. Just one base apart from a much larger clone, this may be a read error. The chain has TRBV27 and TRBJ2-7, with D unresolved. The CDR3 is 13 amino acids. The germline V gene encodes CDR1 MNHEY and CDR2 SMNVEV (reference sequence). V gave up 1 base and J gave up 2 bases, with 6 bases separating them. The CDR3 is CASSLWGTYEQYF. The CDR3 DNA reads TGTGCCAGCAGTTTATGGGGTACCTACGAGCAGTACTTC.

This sequence joins TRBV20-1 and TRBJ2-1; D might be TRBD1 (6 bases). Germline values: CDR1 DFQATT, CDR2 SNEGSKA (reference sequence). V was shortened by 1 base and J by 5 bases, with 12 bases between the two germline ends. The CDR3 runs to 14 residues. The CDR3 DNA reads as TGCAGTGCTAGAGGTGGGGGACAAAACAATGAGCAGTTCTTC. This encodes CSARGGGQNNEQFF.

This clonotype was counted ten times or more. The gene calls are TRBV3-1 and TRBJ1-2, with 7 bases identical to TRBD1. The length of the CDR3 is 15 residues. Germline CDR1 LGHDT, CDR2 YNNKEL (reference sequence). V lost 3 bases and J lost 3; bases outside the gene matches: 7. CDR3 amino acids: CASSQGVQGHYGYTF. The CDR3 nucleotides are TGTGCCAGCAGCCAGGGTGTACAGGGGCACTATGGCTACACCTTC.

The CDR3 DNA reads as TGTGCCAGCAGTGAAAGGGTAGGGGGGGGACAGGCTAACTATGGCTACACCTTC. This gives the protein CASSERVGGGQANYGYTF. V usage is TRBV6-5 and J usage is TRBJ1-2; 8 nucleotides line up with TRBD1. V gave up 5 bases and J gave up 0 bases; unmatched junction bases: 14. The CDR3 sequence is 18 residues long. Germline V gives CDR1 MNHEY, CDR2 SVGAGI.

Worth noting for this clonotype: A much larger clone lies a single base off, so this may be a read error. The chain's CDR3 is CVSSLRTGVGEKLFF. DNA of the CDR3: TGTGTCAGCAGTTTACGGACAGGGGTAGGGGAAAAACTGTTTTTT. V gene TRBV12-3 or TRBV12-4 combines with J gene TRBJ1-4, with TRBD1 matching 9 bases. This CDR3 is 15 amino acids long.

This clonotype was counted many times. The chain uses TRBV28 and TRBJ1-1, with 12 bases aligning to TRBD1. Germline V gives CDR1 MDHEN, CDR2 SYDVKM. J gave up 4 bases and V 1 base, and 7 bases lay outside the gene matches. The CDR3 runs to 17 residues. The CDR3 nucleotides are TGTGCCAGCAGTTTATACTGGGACAGGGGGCGTATCACTGAAGCTTTCTTT. Amino acid sequence: CASSLYWDRGRITEAFF.

A few counts support this clonotype. The chain has TRBV7-9 and TRBJ1-2; perhaps TRBD1 as D (5 bases). Germline values: CDR1 SEHNR, CDR2 FQNEAQ (reference sequence). V gave up 1 base and J gave up 1 base, with 13 bases separating them. The CDR3 has 16 residues. DNA of the CDR3: TGTGCCAGCAGCTTAGATCGACAGCGACTTAACTATGGCTACACCTTC. This translates into CASSLDRQRLNYGYTF.

The rearrangement links TRBV27 to TRBJ2-1; D remains ambiguous. The length of the CDR3 is 15 residues. The germline V gene encodes CDR1 MNHEY and CDR2 SMNVEV (reference sequence). Trimming took off 5 bases at V and 4 bases at J, with 15 bases between the two ends. CDR3 sequence reads: CASSDTALLYNEQFF. The CDR3 region has the DNA TGTGCCAGCAGTGACACAGCCTTATTATACAATGAGCAGTTCTTC.

There are many counts of this clonotype. The chain is built from TRBV7-9 and TRBJ2-5; tentatively, D is TRBD2 (6 bases). Germline V gene data show CDR1 as SEHNR and CDR2 as FQNEAQ (reference sequence). The V gene lost 0 bases and the J gene lost 5 bases, with 13 bases spanning the gap. The CDR3 runs 15 residues. DNA for the CDR3: TGTGCCAGCAGCTTAGCCCCTAGCGAGGTCGAGACCCAGTACTTC. It specifies CASSLAPSEVETQYF.

The chain combines TRBV19 with TRBJ1-5; TRBD1 might be the D (5 bases). V lost 2 bases and J lost 9, with 11 bases in between. The germline gives CDR1 LNHDA, CDR2 SQIVND (reference sequence). The CDR3 covers 13 residues. CDR3 nucleotides: TGTGCCAGTAGTATAAGGGCTGGGGGGCCCCAGCATTTT. As protein: CASSIRAGGPQHF.

This clonotype has a handful of counts. This rearrangement joins TRBV7-9 to TRBJ2-5, with a tentative D call TRBD2 (5 bases). Germline lookup yields CDR1 SEHNR and CDR2 FQNEAQ (reference sequence). CDR3 size: 15 residues. V was trimmed by 5 bases and J by 2 bases, leaving 15 bases between them. The CDR3 is CASSQAQRAQETQYF. DNA for the CDR3: TGTGCCAGCAGCCAGGCCCAGAGGGCTCAAGAGACCCAGTACTTC.

This clonotype was recorded many times. The chain couples TRBV19 to TRBJ2-7; D is perhaps TRBD1 or TRBD2 (6 bases each). The CDR3 has 13 residues. The V gene lost 0 bases and the J gene lost 6 bases, with 9 bases spanning the gap. The germline V gene encodes CDR1 LNHDA and CDR2 SQIVND (reference sequence). The CDR3 spells CASSIEEGGEQYF. The DNA for the CDR3 is TGTGCCAGTAGTATAGAGGAGGGGGGCGAGCAGTACTTC.

This clonotype appeared many times. The CDR3 DNA reads as TGTGCCTGGAGCTATCAGGACACTGAAGCTTTCTTT. It codes for CAWSYQDTEAFF. The rearrangement uses TRBV30 and TRBJ1-1, with D uncertain. Germline V gene lookup returns CDR1 GTSNPN and CDR2 SVGIG (reference sequence). CDR3 size: 12 residues. The V and J ends lost 3 bases and 3 bases respectively, with 8 bases between them.

This clonotype was recorded at least ten times. This chain joins TRBV20-1 and TRBJ1-1; weak D call: TRBD1 (5 bases). The V gene's germline CDR1 is DFQATT and CDR2 SNEGSKA (reference sequence). The CDR3 sequence is 12 residues long. V lost 4 bases, J lost 1 base, and 7 bases lay in between. The CDR3 sequence is CSAMRGNTEAFF. CDR3 nucleotides: TGCAGTGCTATGAGGGGGAACACTGAAGCTTTCTTT.

This clonotype has at least ten counts. A single base separates this from a much larger clone, so it may be a read error. The CDR3 region has the DNA TGTGCCAGCGGCCCCGGAGGAGTGGAGACCCAGTACTTC. Residues: CASGPGGVETQYF. V usage is TRBV11-3 and J usage is TRBJ2-5; a possible D gene is TRBD2 (5 bases). Per germline, CDR1 SGHNT and CDR2 YENEEA. V was clipped by 8 bases and J by 5 bases, with 15 bases between them. The CDR3 loop spans 13 amino acids.

This clonotype was observed at least ten times. The chain has TRBV20-1 and TRBJ2-3; D unclear. This CDR3 is built from 12 residues. In germline, CDR1 is DFQATT, CDR2 SNEGSKA (reference sequence). The germline V and J ends were trimmed by 5 bases and 2 bases, with 8 bases remaining between them. The CDR3 reads CSAGPSTDTQYF. CDR3 coding DNA: TGCAGTGCTGGCCCGTCCACAGATACGCAGTATTTT.

The chain employs TRBV7-6 and TRBJ2-5; 10 bases agree with TRBD2. Trimming took 6 bases from V and 5 from J; bases not matched to a gene: 6. The CDR3 extends over 14 amino acids. The V gene's germline CDR1 is SGHVS and CDR2 FNYEAQ. CDR3 DNA sequence: TGTGCCAGCAGTCTAGCGGGAGCGGAGGAGACCCAGTACTTC. Translating it yields CASSLAGAEETQYF. Drawing the rest from reference TRBV7-6 and TRBJ2-5, the complete variable domain is GAGVSQSPRYKVTKRGQDVALRCDPISGHVSLYWYRQALGQGPEFLTYFNYEAQQDKSGLPNDRFSAERPEGSISTLTIQRTEQRDSAMYRCASSLAGAEETQYFGPGTRLLVL.

The V and J genes are TRBV30 and TRBJ1-1; D is ambiguous. Germline lookup yields CDR1 GTSNPN and CDR2 SVGIG (reference sequence). Trimming shortened V by 3 bases and J by 3 bases, and 11 bases separated the two germline ends. CDR3 size: 13 residues. This CDR3 is CAWRTEVDTEAFF. The DNA for the CDR3 is TGTGCCTGGAGGACCGAAGTGGACACTGAAGCTTTCTTT. Based on the CDR3 plus reference TRBV30 and TRBJ1-1, the full variable domain is SQTIHQWPATLVQPVGSPLSLECTVEGTSNPNLYWYRQAAGRGLQLLFYSVGIGQISSEVPQNLSASRPQDRQFILSSKKLLLSDSGFYLCAWRTEVDTEAFFGQGTRLTVV.

This clonotype was picked up many times. This chain links TRBV3-1 with TRBJ2-7; TRBD1 matches at 8 bases. CDR1 and CDR2 from the germline V gene are LGHDT and YNNKEL (reference sequence). With 5 bases clipped from V and 2 bases from J, the junction kept 5 bases outside the gene matches. CDR3 length: 14 residues. Here the CDR3 reads CASSRGQGAYEQYF. The CDR3 DNA follows: TGTGCCAGCAGCAGAGGACAGGGAGCCTACGAGCAGTACTTC.

At least ten counts were recorded for this clonotype. The chain is built from TRBV30 and TRBJ1-1, with 8 bases aligning to TRBD1. Unmatched junction bases numbered 8, after V lost 5 bases and J lost 6 bases. The CDR3 contains 13 residues. Germline values: CDR1 GTSNPN, CDR2 SVGIG (reference sequence). The CDR3 nucleotides are TGTGCCTGGGGGCAGGGGGCCGGTTCTGAAGCTTTCTTT. Protein sequence: CAWGQGAGSEAFF. The full variable domain, rest sourced from reference TRBV30 and TRBJ1-1, is SQTIHQWPATLVQPVGSPLSLECTVEGTSNPNLYWYRQAAGRGLQLLFYSVGIGQISSEVPQNLSASRPQDRQFILSSKKLLLSDSGFYLCAWGQGAGSEAFFGQGTRLTVV.

This clonotype was seen many times. The J gene is TRBJ2-7, the V gene TRBV6-1; 12 bases fit TRBD1. Germline V gene lookup returns CDR1 MNHNS and CDR2 SASEGT. This CDR3 is built from 17 residues. The J segment lost 6 bases and the V segment lost 5 bases, leaving 14 bases of the junction unmatched. CDR3 residues: CASSPISSGTGGIEQYF. In DNA, the CDR3 is TGTGCCAGCAGTCCCATCTCCTCCGGGACAGGGGGCATCGAGCAGTACTTC.

This clonotype has a count of ten or more. This rearrangement joins TRBV30 to TRBJ1-4, with D tentatively TRBD1 (6 bases). Trimming removed 3 bases at V and 4 bases at J, with 15 bases between. The CDR3 is made up of 15 amino acids. Germline CDR1 GTSNPN, CDR2 SVGIG (reference sequence). The CDR3 nucleotides are TGTGCCTGGAGAGGGGGGGGGGGCCTTAATGAAAAACTGTTTTTT. Residues: CAWRGGGGLNEKLFF.

This clonotype was recorded at least ten times. The rearrangement uses TRBV2 and TRBJ2-2; maybe TRBD1 (6 bases). Looked up from germline, CDR1 is SNHLY and CDR2 is FYNNEI. Trimming shortened V by 3 bases and J by 6 bases, and 14 bases separated the two germline ends. There are 15 residues in the CDR3. The CDR3 DNA reads as TGTGCCAGCAGTGATTCAGGGACATCAGCCGGGGAGCTGTTTTTT. Translated, it gives CASSDSGTSAGELFF.

The table lists this clonotype with many counts. The gene calls are TRBV15 and TRBJ1-5; the match to TRBD1 covers 9 bases. Unmatched junction bases numbered 9, after V lost 2 bases and J lost 4 bases. CDR1 LNHNV and CDR2 YYDKDF come from the germline V gene (reference sequence). This CDR3 spans 17 amino acids. The CDR3 here is CATSRNSDRGLNQPQHF. CDR3 in DNA: TGTGCCACCAGCAGAAATTCGGACAGGGGTTTAAATCAGCCCCAGCATTTT. The entire variable domain, with the rest obtained from reference TRBV15 and TRBJ1-5, is as follows: DAMVIQNPRYQVTQFGKPVTLSCSQTLNHNVMYWYQQKSSQAPKLLFHYYDKDFNNEADTPDNFQSRRPNTSFCFLDIRSPGLGDTAMYLCATSRNSDRGLNQPQHFGDGTRLSIL.

This clonotype was recorded many times. The junction shows a germline mismatch at one end, possibly a read error. V gene TRBV7-8 combines with J gene TRBJ2-4; 7 bases align to TRBD1. Looked up from germline, CDR1 is SGHVS and CDR2 is FQNEAQ. This CDR3 has 15 amino acids. CDR3 residues: CASSPSGTAQNIQYF. The CDR3 coding sequence is TGTGCCAGCAGCCCCTCCGGGACAGCCCAAAACATTCAGTACTTC.

This clonotype was seen many times. This chain joins TRBV7-3 and TRBJ2-2; D tentatively fits TRBD1 or TRBD2 (5 bases each). The CDR3 has 15 residues. Germline CDR1 SGHTA, CDR2 FQGTGA. Deletions cut 5 bases from V and 3 bases from J, with 13 bases between. The CDR3 sequence: CASSPGTHHTGELFF. The CDR3 DNA follows: TGTGCCAGCAGCCCCGGGACCCATCACACCGGGGAGCTGTTTTTT.

This clonotype was seen just once. A far larger clone lies a single base away; this is likely a read error. J is TRBJ2-1 and V is TRBV3-1; tentative D call: TRBD2 (6 bases). This CDR3 has 14 amino acids. The germline V gene has CDR1 LGHDT and CDR2 YNNKEL (reference sequence). CDR3 amino acids: CASSTRTGEETQHF. For the CDR3, the DNA is TGTGCCAGCAGCACCCGGACGGGGGAAGAGACCCAGCACTTC.

This clonotype has ten or more counts. V usage is TRBV6-1 and J usage is TRBJ1-2, with D perhaps TRBD1 (5 bases). CDR1 is MNHNS and CDR2 is SASEGT in the germline V gene. V lost 6 bases to trimming and J lost 7 bases, with 15 bases between them. The CDR3 totals 13 residues. The CDR3 DNA reads as TGTGCCAGCAGCCCCACCGGGGGGTTTGGCTACACCTTC. Translating it yields CASSPTGGFGYTF.

This chain uses TRBV29-1 with TRBJ2-7, with 8 bases aligning to TRBD2. This CDR3 has 14 residues. The ends lost 0 bases at V and 4 bases at J; junction bases unmatched: 5. CDR1 is SQVTM and CDR2 is ANQGSEA in the germline V gene. The CDR3 loop reads CSVEDSGTRYEQYF. DNA for the CDR3: TGCAGCGTTGAAGATTCCGGGACTAGGTACGAGCAGTACTTC.